One TCR beta chain is described in this entry. The antigen is not known. The data originate from a study of CXCR3-negative and CXCR3-positive naive CD8 T cells. Sorts performed in triplicate captured roughly 300,000 cells each from every CD8+ T cell subset. The study, taken as a whole, reports: Diversity proved comparably high across both naive subsets and much lower in memory CD8+ cells. Researchers reported similar TRBV-TRBJ usage in naive CXCR3-negative and CXCR3-positive cells, though memory differed. With surface CD5 comparable between naive subsets, TCR strength was estimated using properties derived from the TRB CDR3.

The study made its TRB cDNA libraries by 5' RACE, adding UMI labels. TCRdb processed the 5' RACE reads again and assigns one entry to each CDR3 protein, with no DNA. The sample includes 43,000 or so distinct CDR3 sequences. Germline V gene lookup returns CDR1 SGHRS and CDR2 YFSETQ. This CDR3 has 14 residues. The clonotype comes from a human donor in good health. Some clones in this sample may be carry-over from other donors' samples. V gene TRBV5-1 combines with J gene TRBJ2-1; TCRdb indicates TRBD2, and absent DNA this call remains unverified. Sequencing was performed on memory CD8+ T cells from blood. The CDR3 sequence is CASSQSGAYNEQFF.